The clone carrying this T cell receptor beta chain occurred a few times. Its antigen is still unknown. This entry is derived from a study of cytomegalovirus exposure and HLA in healthy donors. General observations from the study: The analysis excluded some indistinguishable V segments, including TRBV6-2 and TRBV6-3. Trimming of TCR beta V- and J-genes showed a link, identified in a later analysis, to a missense DCLRE1C variant. Relative to the approximately 700-donor mean, N-insertions were reportedly fewer in an Asian-associated ancestry cluster in a later analysis.

The germline gives CDR1 SGHRS, CDR2 YFSETQ. The CDR3 extends over 16 amino acids. The trim removed 4 bases at V and 0 bases at J, leaving 5 bases unmatched. PCR involved 60 Vbeta and 13 Jbeta primers. The table came from immunoSEQ multiplex PCR; TCRdb's copy has only in-frame clones and leaves some out. The sample yields 200,000 or so clones, around 85% seen once. V gene TRBV5-1 combines with J gene TRBJ1-3; 9 bases match TRBD1. The sequence was obtained from a man in his fifties in good health and CMV-seronegative. The sequenced sample was PBMCs. The CDR3 spells CASSLGDRASGNTIYF. CDR3 DNA sequence: TGCGCCAGCAGCCTAGGGGACAGGGCCTCTGGAAACACCATATATTTT.